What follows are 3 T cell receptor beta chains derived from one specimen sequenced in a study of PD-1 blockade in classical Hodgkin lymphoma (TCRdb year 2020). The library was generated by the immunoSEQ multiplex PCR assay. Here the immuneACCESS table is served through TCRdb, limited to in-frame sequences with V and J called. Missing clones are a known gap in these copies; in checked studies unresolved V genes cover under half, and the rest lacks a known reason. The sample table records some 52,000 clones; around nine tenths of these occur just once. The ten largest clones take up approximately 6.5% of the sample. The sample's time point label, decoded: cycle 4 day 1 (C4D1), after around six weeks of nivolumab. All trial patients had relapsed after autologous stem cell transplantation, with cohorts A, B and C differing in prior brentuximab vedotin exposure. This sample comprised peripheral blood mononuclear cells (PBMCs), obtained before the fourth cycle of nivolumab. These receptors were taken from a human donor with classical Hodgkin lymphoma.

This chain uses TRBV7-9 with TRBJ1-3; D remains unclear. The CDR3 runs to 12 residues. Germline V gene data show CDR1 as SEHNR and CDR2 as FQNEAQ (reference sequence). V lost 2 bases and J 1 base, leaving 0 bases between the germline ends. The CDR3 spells CASSLSGNTIYF. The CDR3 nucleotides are TGTGCCAGCAGCTTATCTGGAAACACCATATATTTT.

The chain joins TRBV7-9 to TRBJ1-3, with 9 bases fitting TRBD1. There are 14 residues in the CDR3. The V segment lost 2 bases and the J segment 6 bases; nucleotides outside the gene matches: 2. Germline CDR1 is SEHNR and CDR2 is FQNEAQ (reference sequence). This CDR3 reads CASSLQQGANTIYF. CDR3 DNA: TGTGCCAGCAGCTTACAACAGGGGGCAAACACCATATATTTT.

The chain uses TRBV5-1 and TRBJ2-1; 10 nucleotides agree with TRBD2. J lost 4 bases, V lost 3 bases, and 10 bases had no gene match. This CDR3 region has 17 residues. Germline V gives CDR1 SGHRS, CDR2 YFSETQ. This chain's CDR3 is CASSSSRLAGGYNEQFF. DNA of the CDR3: TGCGCCAGCAGCTCGTCCCGGTTAGCGGGGGGTTACAATGAGCAGTTCTTC.